A single sample gave rise to the 17 T cell receptor beta chains below, sequenced in a study of blood T cell repertoires in COVID-19. Sequenced by immunoSEQ multiplex PCR; TCRdb stores in-frame clones only, minus some. The sample includes 120,000 to 150,000 clones, around 88% of them seen just once. Sequencing used peripheral blood. Receptors originate from a woman in her fifties or sixties with acute or convalescent COVID-19.

The chain couples TRBV6-6 to TRBJ1-1; no clear D gene. V was clipped by 7 bases and J by 1 base, with 10 bases between them. Germline V gene lookup returns CDR1 MNHNY and CDR2 SVGAGI (reference sequence). The CDR3 covers 13 residues. The CDR3 sequence is CASIPGRNTEAFF. CDR3 DNA sequence: TGTGCCAGCATCCCCGGTAGGAACACTGAAGCTTTCTTT.

The chain carries TRBV7-2 and TRBJ2-5; tentative D call: TRBD2 (5 bases). V gave up 5 bases and J gave up 2 bases, with 18 bases separating them. The CDR3 has 16 amino acids. Germline CDR1 is SGHTA and CDR2 is FQGNSA. CDR3 sequence reads: CASSALSPGSQETQYF. The CDR3 DNA reads TGTGCCAGCAGCGCTCTCTCTCCGGGGTCTCAAGAGACCCAGTACTTC.

The chain uses TRBV6-4 and TRBJ1-1; D gene unclear. The CDR3 loop spans 15 amino acids. V shed 6 bases and J shed 0 bases, with 14 bases lying between them. Per the germline V gene, CDR1 is MRHNA and CDR2 is SNTAGT. As DNA, the CDR3 is TGTGCCAGCAGACGAGAAGAGAGAGTGAACACTGAAGCTTTCTTT. It is translated as CASRREERVNTEAFF.

The rearrangement joins TRBV7-8 to TRBJ1-4; 7 bases match TRBD1. With 6 bases clipped from V and 7 bases from J, the junction kept 5 bases outside the gene matches. The germline CDR1 and CDR2 sequences are SGHVS and FQNEAQ. The CDR3 has 13 amino acids. This CDR3 is CASRSGQLEKLFF. For the CDR3, the DNA is TGTGCCAGCAGGTCGGGACAGCTTGAAAAACTGTTTTTT.

This chain connects TRBV7-9 to TRBJ2-7; 9 bases are shared with TRBD1. V lost 4 bases and J lost 2; bases outside the gene matches: 9. The CDR3 is made up of 16 amino acids. The germline V gene has CDR1 SEHNR and CDR2 FQNEAQ (reference sequence). Here the CDR3 reads CASSSPAGTGTYEQYF. The CDR3 coding sequence is TGTGCCAGCAGCTCGCCGGCCGGGACAGGGACCTACGAGCAGTACTTC.

The rearrangement links TRBV5-1 to TRBJ1-4; TRBD1 might be the D (6 bases). Trimming took off 1 base at V and 5 bases at J, with 18 bases between the two ends. This CDR3 has 17 amino acids. Germline lookup yields CDR1 SGHRS and CDR2 YFSETQ. CDR3 in amino acids: CASSLKDAGGVNEKLFF. The CDR3 region has the DNA TGCGCCAGCAGCTTGAAGGATGCGGGGGGCGTAAATGAAAAACTGTTTTTT. Based on the CDR3 plus reference TRBV5-1 and TRBJ1-4, the full variable domain is KAGVTQTPRYLIKTRGQQVTLSCSPISGHRSVSWYQQTPGQGLQFLFEYFSETQRNKGNFPGRFSGRQFSNSRSEMNVSTLELGDSALYLCASSLKDAGGVNEKLFFGSGTQLSVL.

The J gene is TRBJ2-2, the V gene TRBV5-1; D not resolved. The CDR3 loop spans 15 amino acids. With 4 bases removed from V and 6 bases from J, the gap between germline ends came to 16 bases. CDR1 is SGHRS and CDR2 is YFSETQ in the germline V gene. The CDR3, as DNA: TGCGCCAGCAGCGTAAGGTCTGATCGGGCCGGGGAGCTGTTTTTT. The encoded protein is CASSVRSDRAGELFF.

The chain combines TRBV6-6 with TRBJ1-1; 8 positions match TRBD1. The CDR3 sequence is 14 residues long. V lost 10 bases to trimming and J lost 1 base; unmatched junction nucleotides: 8. Germline V gives CDR1 MNHNY, CDR2 SVGAGI (reference sequence). This CDR3 is CAILDREGNTEAFF. CDR3 in DNA: TGTGCCATCTTGGACAGGGAGGGGAACACTGAAGCTTTCTTT.

V is TRBV25-1 and J is TRBJ1-1, with D unresolved. Germline V gene data show CDR1 as MGHDK and CDR2 as SYGVNS. V lost 10 bases, J lost 1 base, and 13 bases lay in between. CDR3 size: 13 residues. CDR3 amino acids: CATKEEENTEAFF. CDR3 sequence (DNA): TGTGCCACTAAGGAGGAGGAGAACACTGAAGCTTTCTTT.

The rearrangement joins TRBV7-3 to TRBJ2-7; 11 bases line up with TRBD1. V lost 1 base, J lost 0 bases, and 8 bases stayed unmatched. CDR3 length equals 18 residues. The germline CDR1 and CDR2 sequences are SGHTA and FQGTGA. DNA for the CDR3: TGTGCCAGCAGCTTAAGTGGAGGGGGACAGGGGGACTCCTACGAGCAGTACTTC. Its protein product is CASSLSGGGQGDSYEQYF.

This sequence joins TRBV28 and TRBJ1-5; the D gene is possibly TRBD1 (5 bases). Trimming cost V 5 bases and J 3 bases, with 17 bases left between them. This CDR3 has 16 residues. Germline CDR1 and CDR2: MDHEN and SYDVKM. The CDR3 bases are TGTGCCAGCAGTAAGAGCTCGGGCAGGGCCAATCAGCCCCAGCATTTT. This gives the protein CASSKSSGRANQPQHF. Full variable domain (outside the CDR3, taken from reference TRBV28 and TRBJ1-5): DVKVTQSSRYLVKRTGEKVFLECVQDMDHENMFWYRQDPGLGLRLIYFSYDVKMKEKGDIPEGYSVSREKKERFSLILESASTNQTSMYLCASSKSSGRANQPQHFGDGTRLSIL.

This clone was detected once. J is TRBJ2-1 and V is TRBV6-6, with 13 bases lining up with TRBD2. The V gene's germline CDR1 is MNHNY and CDR2 SVGAGI (reference sequence). V trimming: 6 bases; J trimming: 6 bases; junction bases outside the gene matches: 8. The CDR3 is 16 amino acids. The CDR3 reads CASSHTSGGASNEQFF. CDR3 nucleotide sequence: TGTGCCAGCAGCCACACTAGCGGGGGGGCAAGCAATGAGCAGTTCTTC.

The chain combines TRBV5-1 with TRBJ1-2; D is ambiguous. With 6 bases removed from V and 1 base from J, the gap between germline ends came to 10 bases. CDR1 is SGHRS, CDR2 YFSETQ, per germline. The CDR3 extends over 13 amino acids. This CDR3 reads CASKEEHNYGYTF. The CDR3 region has the DNA TGCGCCAGCAAGGAGGAACATAACTATGGCTACACCTTC. Filled out from reference TRBV5-1 and TRBJ1-2, the complete variable domain reads KAGVTQTPRYLIKTRGQQVTLSCSPISGHRSVSWYQQTPGQGLQFLFEYFSETQRNKGNFPGRFSGRQFSNSRSEMNVSTLELGDSALYLCASKEEHNYGYTFGSGTRLTVV.

The chain links TRBV3-1 (or the pseudogene TRBV3-2) to TRBJ2-1; weak D call: TRBD1 (7 bases). The V gene lost 5 bases and the J gene lost 5 bases, with 22 bases spanning the gap. Germline V CDR1 and CDR2: LGHDT, YNNKEL (reference sequence). The CDR3 spans 17 residues. The CDR3 nucleotides read TGTGCCAGCAGCTCCCCAGGGGGGAACCCTTTTAACAATGAGCAGTTCTTC. Its protein is CASSSPGGNPFNNEQFF.

The chain joins TRBV9 to TRBJ1-1, with 8 bases lining up with TRBD1. Trimming cost V 3 bases and J 1 base; bases outside gene matches: 2. The length of the CDR3 is 14 residues. CDR1 SGDLS and CDR2 YYNGEE come from the germline V gene. CDR3 amino acids: CASSAGTGNTEAFF. CDR3 coding DNA: TGTGCCAGCAGCGCCGGGACAGGGAACACTGAAGCTTTCTTT. The full variable domain, in which reference TRBV9 and TRBJ1-1 provide the parts outside the CDR3, is DSGVTQTPKHLITATGQRVTLRCSPRSGDLSVYWYQQSLDQGLQFLIQYYNGEERAKGNILERFSAQQFPDLHSELNLSSLELGDSALYFCASSAGTGNTEAFFGQGTRLTVV.

The V and J genes are TRBV6-5 and TRBJ2-7; D not certain. Per the germline V gene, CDR1 is MNHEY and CDR2 is SVGAGI. CDR3 length: 14 residues. Trimming pared 0 bases from V and 3 bases from J, leaving 9 bases between. CDR3 sequence: CASSYSLGNYEQYF. CDR3 DNA: TGTGCCAGCAGTTACTCGCTCGGTAACTACGAGCAGTACTTC.

Points on this clone: At one of its ends the junction is not consistent with the germline gene, which may arise from a read error. The rearrangement links TRBV18 to TRBJ1-1; D is unresolved. The CDR3 spans 15 residues. Per the germline V gene, CDR1 is KGHSH and CDR2 is LQKENI. The CDR3 protein is CASSPRVGDGTEAFF. The CDR3 region has the DNA TGTGCCAGCTCCCCACGGGTGGGAGATGGAACTGAAGCTTTCTTT. Combining the CDR3 with reference TRBV18 and TRBJ1-1 gives the whole variable domain NAGVMQNPRHLVRRRGQEARLRCSPMKGHSHVYWYRQLPEEGLKFMVYLQKENIIDESGMPKERFSAEFPKEGPSILRIQQVVRGDSAAYFCASSPRVGDGTEAFFGQGTRLTVV.